What follows describes a single T cell receptor beta chain. Its antigen is not known. TCRdb passed the RT-PCR reads through MiXCR, listing each CDR3 protein once. The repertoire has 500,000 to 550,000 distinct CDR3 sequences, 6% to 9% of them found once; the top ten carry around 12%. This specimen belongs to a study of response to subunit inactivated influenza vaccine. General observations from the study: Only a handful of new T cells, the authors suggested, are recruited with each seasonal influenza vaccination.

The TCR sequence derives from a man between 50 and 75 years old who received an inactivated influenza vaccine. The sequencing used PBMCs from blood, collected around 25 months after vaccination.

The CDR3 is CASSFRTYGLGREGTDTQYF. The CDR3 nucleotides read TGTGCCAGCAGCTTCCGGACATACGGACTAGGCCGGGAGGGAACAGATACGCAGTATTTT. V is TRBV7-6 and J is TRBJ2-3, with TRBD2 matching 8 bases. The CDR3 is made up of 20 amino acids. The V gene's germline CDR1 is SGHVS and CDR2 FNYEAQ. Germline trimming cut 3 bases from V and 3 bases from J; bases unmatched to any gene: 20.